The clone carrying this T cell receptor (beta chain) was recorded many times. CDR3 size: 14 residues. V lost 2 bases and J 5 bases, leaving 10 bases between the germline ends. One entry per CDR3 protein results from TCRdb running MiXCR on the RT-PCR reads. The table lists fewer than 800,000 distinct CDR3 sequences, 11% to 15% of them singletons. The genes are TRBV12-3 or TRBV12-4 and TRBJ2-1; the D gene is possibly TRBD1 (5 bases). The sequenced sample was memory CD4+ T cells from blood. The origin of this receptor is a female donor in good health, serving as a healthy control. CDR3 sequence: CASSLPQGHNEQFF. As DNA, the CDR3 is TGTGCCAGCAGTTTACCCCAGGGCCACAATGAGCAGTTCTTC.